The 22 T cell receptor beta chains below were found in one sample sequenced in a study of breast tumors, draining lymph nodes, adjacent tissues (dated by TCRdb to about 2016). The axillary draining lymph nodes of breast cancer patients were the source of the lymph node samples. Libraries were prepared through multiplex PCR. These reads were obtained on an Illumina HiSeq 2000. TCRdb cleaned the public reads at Q25 with fastp, built clones with MiXCR and kept in-frame beta chains. Every CDR3 protein is listed once, alongside the most common genes and DNA of its rows. The table for this sample lists 200,000 to 300,000 distinct CDR3 sequences; around 31% of them were counted only once. Roughly 1.1% of the sample is held by the ten biggest clonotypes. The sequenced material came from axillary lymph node tissue. The receptors originated from a female donor with breast cancer. Some clones in this sample may be carry-over from other donors' samples.

As to this clonotype: This may arise from a read error, as a much more abundant clone is one base away. The chain employs TRBV5-1 and TRBJ2-5; D gene unclear. Germline V gives CDR1 SGHRS, CDR2 YFSETQ. The CDR3 is made up of 12 amino acids. CDR3 loop: CASRSSQETHYF. CDR3 nucleotides: TGCGCCAGCAGGTCTTCCCAAGAGACCCACTACTTC.

This clonotype was recorded at least ten times. This chain joins TRBV5-1 and TRBJ2-1, with D unclear. CDR1 and CDR2 (germline): SGHRS, YFSETQ. CDR3 length equals 11 residues. Between the trimmed V and J ends, which lost 4 bases and 14 bases, there was a span of 13 bases. CDR3 amino acids: CASSVGQMKFF. In DNA form, the CDR3 reads TGCGCCAGCAGCGTCGGCCAAATGAAGTTCTTC.

This clonotype was seen a few times. V is TRBV3-1 and J is TRBJ2-5, with no clear D. Trimming left V 0 bases short and J 3 bases short, with 11 bases between. The V gene's germline CDR1 is LGHDT and CDR2 YNNKEL (reference sequence). The CDR3 runs to 15 residues. The DNA of the CDR3 is TGTGCCAGCAGCCAAGAAGTCGACACGAAAGAGACCCAGTACTTC. Translated, it gives CASSQEVDTKETQYF.

For this clonotype: The CDR3 carries no conserved terminal phenylalanine or tryptophan, so it likely arises from a read error. This chain links TRBV7-8 with TRBJ2-7; possibly TRBD1 or TRBD2 for D (5 bases each). V was trimmed by 2 bases and J by 3 bases, leaving 11 bases between them. Germline CDR1 is SGHVS and CDR2 is FQNEAQ. The CDR3 covers 14 residues. CDR3 sequence reads: CASSLRGTYYEQYL. CDR3 nucleotides: TGTGCCAGCAGCTTACGGGGCACTTACTACGAGCAGTACCTC.

This chain connects TRBV13 to TRBJ2-1; 8 positions match TRBD2. The CDR3 covers 19 residues. Germline CDR1 reads PRHDT; CDR2 reads FYEKMQ (reference sequence). J gave up 9 bases and V 6 bases, and 25 bases lay outside the gene matches. The chain's CDR3 is CASSSQRGRAVRGSREQFF. DNA of the CDR3: TGTGCCAGCAGTTCCCAGCGGGGGAGGGCTGTCCGGGGTAGTCGTGAGCAGTTCTTC.

This sequence joins TRBV6-1 and TRBJ2-1, with 8 bases identical to TRBD1. The CDR3 runs to 13 residues. Germline values: CDR1 MNHNS, CDR2 SASEGT. V shed 5 bases and J 16 bases; nucleotides not matched to a gene: 13. The CDR3 is CASSHSLRDRRFF. In DNA form, the CDR3 reads TGTGCCAGCAGTCACTCCCTCCGGGACAGGCGCTTCTTC.

On this clonotype itself: A read error may explain this, as a much larger clone is one base away. The chain carries TRBV5-1 and TRBJ2-7; D gene uncertain. Trimming removed 8 bases from V and 0 bases from J, with 12 bases in between. The CDR3 has 13 amino acids. CDR1 and CDR2 from the germline V gene are SGHRS and YFSETQ. DNA for the CDR3: TGCGCCAGTAGGGTCTTGGACTCCTACGAGCAGTACTTC. This encodes CASRVLDSYEQYF. Together with reference TRBV5-1 and TRBJ2-7, the CDR3 gives the full variable domain: KAGVTQTPRYLIKTRGQQVTLSCSPISGHRSVSWYQQTPGQGLQFLFEYFSETQRNKGNFPGRFSGRQFSNSRSEMNVSTLELGDSALYLCASRVLDSYEQYFGPGTRLTVT.

There are many counts of this clonotype. The chain uses TRBV2 and TRBJ2-7; D unresolved. Trimming took off 3 bases at V and 4 bases at J, with 1 base between the two ends. This CDR3 has 10 amino acids. Germline lookup yields CDR1 SNHLY and CDR2 FYNNEI. The CDR3 sequence is CASSEYEQYF. The CDR3 DNA sequence: TGTGCCAGCAGTGAGTACGAGCAGTACTTC.

This clonotype appeared a single time. The rearrangement links TRBV19 to TRBJ2-3; TRBD2 agrees at 7 bases. The J segment lost 5 bases and the V segment lost 3 bases, leaving 5 bases of the junction unmatched. Germline V gene sequence: CDR1 LNHDA, CDR2 SQIVND (reference sequence). CDR3 size: 14 residues. The CDR3 is CASSIGGGGDTQYF. DNA for the CDR3: TGTGCCAGTAGTATTGGGGGGGGGGGAGATACGCAGTATTTT.

Details on this clonotype: A read error may account for a junction end that differs from germline. The rearrangement links TRBV20-1 to TRBJ1-3, with 8 bases fitting TRBD1. Germline loops: CDR1 DFQATT, CDR2 SNEGSKA (reference sequence). The CDR3 loop spans 14 amino acids. This CDR3 is CSAPGQGEGDTLYF. The CDR3 bases are TGCAGTGCTCCCGGACAGGGCGAGGGAGACACCTTATATTTT.

This clonotype occurred a few times. V usage is TRBV6-1 and J usage is TRBJ2-7; TRBD2 aligns across 9 bases. Trimming removed 2 bases from V and 2 bases from J; junction bases left unmatched: 1. CDR3 length: 14 amino acids. Germline V gives CDR1 MNHNS, CDR2 SASEGT. This chain's CDR3 is CASSETSGPYEQYF. Here the CDR3 DNA reads TGTGCCAGCAGTGAAACTAGCGGGCCCTACGAGCAGTACTTC.

This clonotype was observed many times. The CDR3 coding sequence is TGTGCCAGCAGTGACGATCTGAGGTCCCTAGCGAGTACGCAGTATTTT. It translates to CASSDDLRSLASTQYF. The chain uses TRBV6-1 and TRBJ2-3; possibly TRBD2 for D (6 bases). Germline loops: CDR1 MNHNS, CDR2 SASEGT. V was trimmed by 3 bases and J by 8 bases, leaving 21 bases between them. The CDR3 totals 16 residues.

In regard to this clonotype: A single base separates this from a much larger clone, so it may be a read error. This sequence joins TRBV7-2 and TRBJ2-1, with D tentatively TRBD2 (5 bases). V lost 4 bases and J lost 3, with 16 bases in between. Per germline, CDR1 SGHTA and CDR2 FQGNSA. The CDR3 is 16 residues long. CDR3 protein: CASSSTLTGNYNEQFF. CDR3 nucleotides: TGTGCCAGCAGCTCGACACTAACGGGAAACTACAATGAGCAGTTCTTC. Combining the CDR3 with reference TRBV7-2 and TRBJ2-1 gives the whole variable domain GAGVSQSPSNKVTEKGKDVELRCDPISGHTALYWYRQSLGQGLEFLIYFQGNSAPDKSGLPSDRFSAERTGGSVSTLTIQRTQQEDSAVYLCASSSTLTGNYNEQFFGPGTRLTVL.

This clonotype was detected only a few times. One base away lies a much larger clone, so this may be a sequencing read error. V gene TRBV7-2 combines with J gene TRBJ2-5; a weak D match, TRBD2 (7 bases). The CDR3 has 15 residues. Germline assignment: CDR1 SGHTA and CDR2 FQGNSA. The CDR3 here is CASSEGGLYQETQHF. The CDR3 nucleotides are TGTGCCAGCAGTGAGGGGGGGTTGTACCAAGAGACCCAGCACTTC. The complete variable domain, with remaining parts taken from reference TRBV7-2 and TRBJ2-5, reads GAGVSQSPSNKVTEKGKDVELRCDPISGHTALYWYRQSLGQGLEFLIYFQGNSAPDKSGLPSDRFSAERTGGSVSTLTIQRTQQEDSAVYLCASSEGGLYQETQHFGPGTRLLVL.

This clonotype was picked up many times. The rearrangement joins TRBV5-1 to TRBJ2-1, with TRBD2 matching 9 bases. The germline V gene has CDR1 SGHRS and CDR2 YFSETQ. The trim removed 4 bases at V and 5 bases at J, leaving 10 bases unmatched. This CDR3 comprises 16 residues. This CDR3 is CASSKGASGVHNEQFF. The CDR3 nucleotides are TGCGCCAGCAGCAAGGGGGCTAGCGGGGTCCACAATGAGCAGTTCTTC.

This clonotype has a count of ten or more. The J gene is TRBJ2-7, the V gene TRBV5-5; D is unclear. The CDR3 contains 14 residues. V lost 4 bases and J lost 4, with 15 bases in between. Per the germline V gene, CDR1 is SGHKS and CDR2 is YYEKEE (reference sequence). The CDR3 spells CASSRLEIEYEQYF. The CDR3 bases are TGTGCCAGCAGCCGATTAGAAATTGAATACGAGCAGTACTTC.

Notes on this clonotype: A read error may account for a junction end that differs from germline. The chain joins TRBV7-7 to TRBJ1-1; 10 bases map to TRBD1. CDR3 length: 15 residues. Germline V gene data show CDR1 as SSHAT and CDR2 as FNYEAQ (reference sequence). The CDR3 DNA is TGTGCTAGCAGCGCCGGGACAGGGGTTGACACTGAAGCTTTCTTT. It encodes CASSAGTGVDTEAFF.

The J gene is TRBJ2-7, the V gene TRBV6-5, with 7 nucleotides matching TRBD1. The V gene end was trimmed by 8 bases and the J gene end by 3 bases; junction bases not matched to a gene: 13. The CDR3 is 15 residues long. CDR1 and CDR2 from the germline V gene are MNHEY and SVGAGI. CDR3 residues: CASEATSTGNYEQYF. The CDR3 nucleotides are TGTGCCAGCGAGGCTACCTCGACAGGGAACTACGAGCAGTACTTC.

This clonotype was counted many times. The rearrangement uses TRBV5-1 and TRBJ2-7; D is uncertain. From germline, CDR1 is SGHRS and CDR2 YFSETQ. V dropped 2 bases and J dropped 0 bases, with 15 bases sitting between them. CDR3 length: 16 amino acids. CDR3 sequence: CASSLGWTASSYEQYF. The CDR3 bases are TGCGCCAGCAGCTTAGGTTGGACGGCGAGCTCCTACGAGCAGTACTTC.

This clonotype was seen many times. The chain uses TRBV20-1 and TRBJ2-3, with TRBD1 as a possible D gene (5 bases). The CDR3 runs 12 residues. The V and J ends lost 5 bases and 2 bases respectively, with 8 bases between them. Per the germline V gene, CDR1 is DFQATT and CDR2 is SNEGSKA (reference sequence). The CDR3 region has the DNA TGCAGTGCTTTGGACACCACAGATACGCAGTATTTT. Translation gives CSALDTTDTQYF.

This clonotype occurred a few times. The chain employs TRBV19 and TRBJ2-3, with a tentative D call TRBD1 (5 bases). This CDR3 contains 14 residues. Trimming removed 3 bases at V and 2 bases at J, with 9 bases between. Germline CDR1 LNHDA, CDR2 SQIVND (reference sequence). The CDR3 DNA sequence: TGTGCCAGTAGTATCGGCAGGGTCACAGATACGCAGTATTTT. It encodes CASSIGRVTDTQYF.

This clonotype was observed at least ten times. J is TRBJ2-1 and V is TRBV20-1; TRBD2 matches at 11 bases. Germline CDR1 and CDR2: DFQATT and SNEGSKA (reference sequence). Germline trimming cut 1 base from V and 7 bases from J; bases unmatched to any gene: 6. The CDR3 runs 15 residues. This CDR3 reads CSARASGRPGNEQFF. The CDR3 coding sequence is TGCAGTGCTAGAGCTAGCGGGAGGCCTGGAAATGAGCAGTTCTTC.